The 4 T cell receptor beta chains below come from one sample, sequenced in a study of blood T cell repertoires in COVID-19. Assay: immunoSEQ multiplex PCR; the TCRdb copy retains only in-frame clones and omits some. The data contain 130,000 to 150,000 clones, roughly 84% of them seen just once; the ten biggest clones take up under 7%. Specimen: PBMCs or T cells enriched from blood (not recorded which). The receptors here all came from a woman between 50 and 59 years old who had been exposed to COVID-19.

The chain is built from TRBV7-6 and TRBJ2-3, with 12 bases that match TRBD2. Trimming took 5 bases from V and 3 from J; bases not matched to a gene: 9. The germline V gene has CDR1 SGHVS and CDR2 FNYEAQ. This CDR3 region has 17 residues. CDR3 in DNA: TGTGCCAGCAGCATAATACTAGCGGGGGGCATAACAGATACGCAGTATTTT. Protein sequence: CASSIILAGGITDTQYF.

CDR3 sequence (DNA): TGTGCCAGTAGTACCGGGACTAGCGGGAGGGATACGCAGTATTTT. This codes for CASSTGTSGRDTQYF. The rearrangement joins TRBV19 to TRBJ2-3; 15 bases match TRBD2. Trimming cost V 4 bases and J 6 bases; bases outside gene matches: 2. The CDR3 extends over 15 amino acids. Germline V gene sequence: CDR1 LNHDA, CDR2 SQIVND (reference sequence). Full variable domain (rest looked up from reference TRBV19 and TRBJ2-3): DGGITQSPKYLFRKEGQNVTLSCEQNLNHDAMYWYRQDPGQGLRLIYYSQIVNDFQKGDIAEGYSVSREKKESFPLTVTSAQKNPTAFYLCASSTGTSGRDTQYFGPGTRLTVL.

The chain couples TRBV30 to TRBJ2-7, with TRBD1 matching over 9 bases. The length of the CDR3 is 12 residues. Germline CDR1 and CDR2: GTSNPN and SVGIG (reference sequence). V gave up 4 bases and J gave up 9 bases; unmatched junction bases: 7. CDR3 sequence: CAWTDRGGGQYF. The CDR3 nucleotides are TGTGCCTGGACGGACAGGGGAGGAGGGCAGTACTTC.

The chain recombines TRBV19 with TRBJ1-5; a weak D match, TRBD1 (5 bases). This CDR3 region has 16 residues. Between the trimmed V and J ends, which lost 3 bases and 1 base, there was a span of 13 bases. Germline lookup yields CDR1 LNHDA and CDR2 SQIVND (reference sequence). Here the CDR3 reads CASSIPTGGSNQPQHF. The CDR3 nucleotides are TGTGCCAGTAGTATTCCCACAGGTGGAAGCAATCAGCCCCAGCATTTT.